The 3 T cell receptor beta chains below come from one sample, sequenced in a study of Ad26.COV2.S vaccination and SARS-CoV-2 variants. Sample treatment: around 19 received Ad26.COV2.S at low or high dose, single or two shots; 5 received placebo; per-sample allocation not given. Sampling happened 63 days after the first vaccine or placebo injection. Sequencing used immunoSEQ multiplex PCR; TCRdb keeps in-frame clones, though not all of them. The data contain over 200,000 clones, approximately 87% of them singletons. The sample was peripheral blood, taken in a trial of Ad26.COV2.S vaccine versus placebo. The receptors were sampled from a person aged 18-60 years who received the Ad26.COV2.S COVID-19 vaccine or a placebo.

The chain has TRBV4-1 and TRBJ2-7, with 7 bases lining up with TRBD2. The V segment lost 0 bases and the J segment 1 base; nucleotides outside the gene matches: 6. The CDR3 has 16 residues. Germline values: CDR1 MGHRA, CDR2 YSYEKL. The CDR3 coding sequence is TGCGCCAGCAGCCAAGAGTCGGGCGGGGGTTCCTACGAGCAGTACTTC. Its protein product is CASSQESGGGSYEQYF.

The gene calls are TRBV3-1 (or the pseudogene TRBV3-2) and TRBJ2-7; 9 bases align to TRBD1. Germline CDR1 is LGHDT and CDR2 is YNNKEL (reference sequence). V was pared by 6 bases and J by 2 bases, with 8 bases of the junction left unmatched. This CDR3 has 15 amino acids. CDR3 DNA sequence: TGTGCCAGCAGGAAAACAGGGGGCCTAGCCTACGAGCAGTACTTC. Translated, it gives CASRKTGGLAYEQYF.

V usage is TRBV4-2 and J usage is TRBJ2-3; TRBD2 matches 12 bases. The CDR3 contains 17 residues. Germline-derived CDR1 and CDR2 are LGHNA and YNFKEQ. V was pared by 3 bases and J by 5 bases, with 9 bases of the junction left unmatched. This CDR3 is CASSQSGLAGLGDTQYF. The CDR3 DNA follows: TGTGCCAGCAGCCAGAGTGGACTAGCGGGATTAGGAGATACGCAGTATTTT.